This TCR beta chain emerged from a study of blood T cell repertoires in COVID-19. Authors' processing steps: Amplification with reference gene primers provided the estimates of nucleated cell counts. Assay: immunoSEQ multiplex PCR; the TCRdb copy retains only in-frame clones and omits some. V, J and clone size are those of that table, while D and trimming were read from the DNA. This sample carries roughly 240,000 clones, roughly 85% of them seen once, and the ten largest clones take 3.6%. CDR3 length: 16 residues. Trimming took 4 bases from V and 0 from J, leaving 16 bases between them. Germline values: CDR1 MNHEY, CDR2 SVGAGI. Researchers sorted participants into cohorts using their self-reported clinical history.

This clonotype was sampled from a woman aged 40 to 50 who had been exposed to COVID-19. Input material: PBMCs or T cells enriched from blood (not recorded which). The chain joins TRBV6-5 to TRBJ2-7; D is perhaps TRBD1 (5 bases). The CDR3 nucleotides are TGTGCCAGCAGTTTACTTCCAGACAGATTCTCCTACGAGCAGTACTTC. As protein: CASSLLPDRFSYEQYF.